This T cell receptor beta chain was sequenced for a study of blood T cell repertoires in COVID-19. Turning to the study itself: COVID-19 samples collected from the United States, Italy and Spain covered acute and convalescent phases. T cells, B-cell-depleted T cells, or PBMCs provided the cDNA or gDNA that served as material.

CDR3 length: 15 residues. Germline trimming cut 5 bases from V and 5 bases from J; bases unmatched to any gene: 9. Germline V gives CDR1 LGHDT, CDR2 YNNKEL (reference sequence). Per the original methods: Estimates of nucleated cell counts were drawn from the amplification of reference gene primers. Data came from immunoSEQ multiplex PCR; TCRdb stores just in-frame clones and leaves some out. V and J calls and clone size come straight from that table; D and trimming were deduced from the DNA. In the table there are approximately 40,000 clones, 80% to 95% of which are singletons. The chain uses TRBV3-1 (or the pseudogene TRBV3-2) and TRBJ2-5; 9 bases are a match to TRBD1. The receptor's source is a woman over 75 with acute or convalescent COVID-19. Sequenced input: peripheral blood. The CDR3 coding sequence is TGTGCCAGCAGCTTACAGGGACAGGGAGGGGAGACCCAGTACTTC. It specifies CASSLQGQGGETQYF.